The entry that follows covers one T cell receptor beta chain sequence. What it recognizes is unknown. The CDR3 is made up of 18 amino acids. V gave up 2 bases and J gave up 6 bases; unmatched junction bases: 12. The V gene's germline CDR1 is MNHEY and CDR2 SMNVEV (reference sequence). These data belong to a study of identical twins. Study results and caveats: Models predicted too little out-of-frame TCR alpha sharing in monozygotic twins. Fewer insertions were carried by abundant cord blood beta clonotypes, but none was seen in memory repertoires.

cDNA molecules carried unique molecular identifiers, and template switching added a universal primer site. In TCRdb, the 5' RACE reads were re-called with MiXCR into one record per CDR3 protein. This sample has 700,000 or so distinct CDR3 sequences, with over 8.5% found just once. The sample was also reused in another study, on yellow fever vaccine responses in identical twins. Turning to that study: Vaccine-induced T cell responses in twins were reportedly observed to appear partly convergent, partly personalized.

The rearrangement uses TRBV27 and TRBJ2-3; 12 bases map to TRBD2. The TCR comes from a woman younger than 30 in good health. The sample taken for sequencing was PBMCs. As DNA, the CDR3 is TGTGCCAGCAGTTTAAATCCAACCCTAGCGGGGGGGCGGGATACGCAGTATTTT. It codes for CASSLNPTLAGGRDTQYF.